These T cell receptor beta chains were read from a single sample in a study of blood T cell repertoires in COVID-19. Assay used: immunoSEQ multiplex PCR; TCRdb lists only in-frame clones, some missing. The table has fewer than 85,000 clones, approximately 78% seen once; the top ten hold less than 25%. What was sequenced was peripheral blood. Receptor source: a human donor in a cohort sampled during active COVID-19. CDR3s include the opening cysteine and the closing phenylalanine or tryptophan. The D gene is left open where the match is weak. Size is stated for part of the rows, as once, few or many counts, or as a class when the clone is expanded.

cdr3_nt	cdr3_aa	clone_size	d_call	j_call	v_call
TGTGCCACCAGTGATCACTCCCAGGGTGGTAGCTATGGCTACACCTTC	CATSDHSQGGSYGYTF	.	.	TRBJ1-2	TRBV24-1
TGTGCCAGCTCACCACCGACAGGGCTCTATGGCTACACCTTC	CASSPPTGLYGYTF	.	TRBD1	TRBJ1-2	TRBV18
TGTGCCAGCAGTCCGTCCTACAATGAGCAGTTCTTC	CASSPSYNEQFF	.	.	TRBJ2-1	TRBV27
TGTGCCGGGGGCCTAGCTTGGAGGAATGGGTTCACCGGGGAGCTGTTTTTT	CAGGLAWRNGFTGELFF	.	.	TRBJ2-2	TRBV21-1
TGTGCCACCAGTGATAACAGGGGCTATGAGACCCAGTACTTC	CATSDNRGYETQYF	.	TRBD1	TRBJ2-5	TRBV24-1
TGTGCCAGCAGCTCTCAACAAGATACGCAGTATTTT	CASSSQQDTQYF	.	.	TRBJ2-3	TRBV11-2
TGTGCCATCAGTGGGGGACAGGGGTCGGGTAATCAGCCCCAGCATTTT	CAISGGQGSGNQPQHF	.	TRBD1	TRBJ1-5	TRBV10-3
TGTGCCAGCAGCCGGCCCCGCGGTACATCCTACGAGCAGTACTTC	CASSRPRGTSYEQYF	few	.	TRBJ2-7	TRBV7-9
TGTGCCAGTAGTTCGCGGACTATTCGCACAGATACGCAGTATTTT	CASSSRTIRTDTQYF	.	.	TRBJ2-3	TRBV19
TGTGCCAGCTCACCCCGGGGGGGCCGTGCCACAGATACGCAGTATTTT	CASSPRGGRATDTQYF	.	TRBD2	TRBJ2-3	TRBV18
TGCGCCAGCAACGTCGACAGTTACAATGAGCAGTTCTTC	CASNVDSYNEQFF	.	.	TRBJ2-1	TRBV5-1
TGTGCCAGCAGTTTATCGAACAGGGGAGAGACCCAGTACTTC	CASSLSNRGETQYF	.	TRBD1	TRBJ2-5	TRBV27
TGTGCCAGTAGTCCGACAGGGAGTGATGGCTACACCTTC	CASSPTGSDGYTF	few	TRBD1	TRBJ1-2	TRBV19
TGTGCCAGCAGCTTAGATGGGACAGGGGGCACTGAAGCTTTCTTT	CASSLDGTGGTEAFF	.	TRBD1	TRBJ1-1	TRBV11-3
TGTGCCAGCAGTGAACAGGGCGTCGGTGCTTTCTTT	CASSEQGVGAFF	few	.	TRBJ1-1	TRBV2
TGTGCCAGCTCACCGGAGGTTGATCAGCCCCAGCATTTT	CASSPEVDQPQHF	once	.	TRBJ1-5	TRBV18
TGTGCCAGCAGCCCCCGGGGGGGCTCCGGGGAGCTGTTTTTT	CASSPRGGSGELFF	.	TRBD2	TRBJ2-2	TRBV5-4
TGTGCCAGCAGCTTATTCGGGGGGTCCAGACGGAAGACCCAGTACTTC	CASSLFGGSRRKTQYF	.	TRBD2	TRBJ2-5	TRBV11-2
TGTGCCAGCAGCTTAAATGCAGGGGCTGGCTACACCTTC	CASSLNAGAGYTF	.	.	TRBJ1-2	TRBV7-8
TGTGCCAGCTGGCCGAGCCAGGGGACTGAAGCTTTCTTT	CASWPSQGTEAFF	.	.	TRBJ1-1	TRBV27
TGCAGCGTTGATGACACCAACTATGGCTACACCTTC	CSVDDTNYGYTF	.	.	TRBJ1-2	TRBV29-1
TGTGCCAGCGTCTGGGGACAGAGCTCTGGGGCCAACGTCCTGACTTTC	CASVWGQSSGANVLTF	many	TRBD1	TRBJ2-6	TRBV11-2
TGTGCCAGCAGCTTTTCAGGGGCCAACGTCCTGACTTTC	CASSFSGANVLTF	.	.	TRBJ2-6	TRBV7-2
TGTGCCACCGCAGGGGGGACAGGGAGTTACGAGCAGTACTTC	CATAGGTGSYEQYF	.	TRBD1	TRBJ2-7	TRBV15
TGTGCCAGCAGTGGGACAGTGAACACTGAAGCTTTCTTT	CASSGTVNTEAFF	.	TRBD1	TRBJ1-1	TRBV4-2
TGTGCCAGCAGTCGGCAGGTGACGAATGAAAAACTGTTTTTT	CASSRQVTNEKLFF	.	.	TRBJ1-4	TRBV2
TGTGCCAGCAGCGAGAATGGGCCTTCATACGAGCAGTACTTC	CASSENGPSYEQYF	.	.	TRBJ2-7	TRBV6-5
TGTGCCAGCAGCGCACCCGGGACAAAGACAGATACGCAGTATTTT	CASSAPGTKTDTQYF	few	.	TRBJ2-3	TRBV5-4
TGTGCCAGTAGTATGGACGGCAGGGGGTCGCTCAACTATGGCTACACCTTC	CASSMDGRGSLNYGYTF	once	TRBD1	TRBJ1-2	TRBV19
TGTGCCAGCAGCTTAGGGTTAGGGGATAACACCGGGGAGCTGTTTTTT	CASSLGLGDNTGELFF	.	.	TRBJ2-2	TRBV7-9
TGTGCCAGCAGCCAAGATGGGGCGGGGGCCCTCCACTTT	CASSQDGAGALHF	.	.	TRBJ1-6	TRBV14
TGTGCCAGCAGTTATACAGGGGCACCGAATCAGCCCCAGCATTTT	CASSYTGAPNQPQHF	.	TRBD1	TRBJ1-5	TRBV6-5
TGTGCCAGCAGAATTACCGGGACAGGGTTTGAAAAACTGTTTTTT	CASRITGTGFEKLFF	.	TRBD1	TRBJ1-4	TRBV6-5
TGTGCCAGCAGTTACTCCCAGCGGGGGAACACCGGGGAGCTGTTTTTT	CASSYSQRGNTGELFF	.	TRBD2	TRBJ2-2	TRBV6-6
TGTGCCAGCAGCTTATACACAGGGGGGAACACTGAAGCTTTCTTT	CASSLYTGGNTEAFF	.	TRBD1	TRBJ1-1	TRBV11-2
TGTGCCACCAGTGCCTCAGGGGTTAGCGCTGAAGCTTTCTTT	CATSASGVSAEAFF	.	.	TRBJ1-1	TRBV24-1
TGCAGCGTCCTATTGGTAGCGGGAGCTACGCAGTATTTT	CSVLLVAGATQYF	once	TRBD2	TRBJ2-3	TRBV29-1
TGTGCCAGCTCACCAAACGTCGGGACAGGGGATGAGCAGTTCTTC	CASSPNVGTGDEQFF	.	TRBD1	TRBJ2-1	TRBV18
TGTGCCAGCTCACCCTCGGGGGGTGCACGCAATCAGCCCCAGCATTTT	CASSPSGGARNQPQHF	.	.	TRBJ1-5	TRBV18
TGCGCCAGCAGCTTGGAGGGACTCTACGAGCAGTACTTC	CASSLEGLYEQYF	.	.	TRBJ2-7	TRBV5-1
TGTGCCACCAGCAGAGAATTGACAGGGGGCTCAGAGACCCAGTACTTC	CATSRELTGGSETQYF	.	TRBD1	TRBJ2-5	TRBV15
TGTGCCAGCCTCGGGTATTATAATCCCAATCAGCCCCAGCATTTT	CASLGYYNPNQPQHF	once	.	TRBJ1-5	TRBV28
TGTGCCAGCAGTTTAGGACAGACCGAGCAGTACTTC	CASSLGQTEQYF	.	.	TRBJ2-7	TRBV12-3/TRBV12-4
TGCGCCAGCAGCCAAATTTGGGGGCGAGGGGCCAACGTCCTGACTTTC	CASSQIWGRGANVLTF	.	.	TRBJ2-6	TRBV4-1
TGTGCCAGCAGTTATAACAATGAGCAGTTCTTC	CASSYNNEQFF	.	.	TRBJ2-1	TRBV9
TGTGCCAGCAGCTTAGGCAGGAGCGGCTACGAGCAGTACTTC	CASSLGRSGYEQYF	once	.	TRBJ2-7	TRBV11-2